The 18 T cell receptor beta chains below all came from one sample that was sequenced in a study of T-cell reconstitution after alpha-beta-depleted transplantation in children. The authors prepared the TCRbeta library with unique molecular identifiers. TCRdb reprocessed the PCR reads via MiXCR and lists one record per CDR3 protein. The repertoire includes more than 15,000 distinct CDR3 sequences, about 8% of them detected once, and about 40% sits in the top ten. The specimen comprised PBMCs, mostly from graft donor cells, sampled 60 days after TCRalphabeta/CD19-depleted stem cell transplant. The receptors come from a boy under two years old who had a stem cell transplant for Wiskott-Aldrich syndrome, so the T cells may come from the graft donor.

This clonotype came up many times. The V call is TRBV28, the J call TRBJ2-2; the D gene is possibly TRBD2 (5 bases). Per the germline V gene, CDR1 is MDHEN and CDR2 is SYDVKM. V was shortened by 11 bases and J by 3 bases, with 7 bases between the two germline ends. This CDR3 is 11 amino acids long. In DNA, the CDR3 is TGTGCCGCGGAGGACACCGGGGAGCTGTTTTTT. Translating gives CAAEDTGELFF.

This clonotype was seen a handful of times. This rearrangement joins TRBV2 to TRBJ1-5; 7 bases match TRBD1. The junction had 5 bases not matched to a gene; V was cut back by 5 bases and J by 1 base. CDR1 is SNHLY, CDR2 FYNNEI, per germline. CDR3 length equals 15 residues. CDR3 sequence reads: CASSPGQISNQPQHF. CDR3 bases: TGTGCCAGCAGTCCGGGACAGATAAGCAATCAGCCCCAGCATTTT.

The chain employs TRBV12-3 or TRBV12-4 and TRBJ1-1; 8 nucleotides match TRBD1. This CDR3 region has 13 residues. Germline trimming cut 5 bases from V and 5 bases from J; bases unmatched to any gene: 4. CDR3 bases: TGTGCCAGCAGTCGCAGGGGGCTAACTGAAGCTTTCTTT. It yields the protein CASSRRGLTEAFF.

This clonotype came up many times. This chain uses TRBV6-1 with TRBJ1-5; D might be TRBD1 (5 bases). Germline loops: CDR1 MNHNS, CDR2 SASEGT. Trimming pared 5 bases from V and 6 bases from J, leaving 11 bases between. The CDR3 totals 13 residues. CDR3 coding DNA: TGTGCCAGCAGTTCCCACAGGATTCAGCCCCAGCATTTT. Protein product: CASSSHRIQPQHF.

This clonotype was counted ten times or more. This chain joins TRBV4-2 and TRBJ1-1; TRBD1 is a possible D gene (6 bases). CDR1 is LGHNA and CDR2 is YNFKEQ in the germline V gene. V dropped 0 bases and J dropped 5 bases, with 13 bases sitting between them. The CDR3 covers 15 residues. The CDR3 here is CASSQDRGGRTEAFF. The CDR3 nucleotides read TGTGCCAGCAGCCAAGACAGGGGAGGCCGGACTGAAGCTTTCTTT.

In its sample, this clonotype was seen many times. The chain uses TRBV6-1 and TRBJ2-7; D may be TRBD2 (5 bases). V lost 4 bases, J lost 0 bases, and 22 bases lay in between. Germline loops: CDR1 MNHNS, CDR2 SASEGT. There are 18 residues in the CDR3. This CDR3 reads CASSVVRRAELLSYEQYF. In DNA form, the CDR3 reads TGTGCCAGCAGTGTGGTTAGACGAGCGGAGCTCCTCTCCTACGAGCAGTACTTC.

J is TRBJ2-5 and V is TRBV5-6, with 9 positions matching TRBD2. Per germline, CDR1 SGHDT and CDR2 YYEEEE. Losses at the gene ends were 0 bases for V and 2 bases for J; bases not matched to a gene: 5. The CDR3 is 16 residues long. CDR3: CASSLGGLARQETQYF. In DNA, the CDR3 is TGTGCCAGCAGCTTGGGGGGACTAGCCCGACAAGAGACCCAGTACTTC.

This clonotype was seen repeatedly, ten times or more. Here the CDR3 DNA reads TGCAGTGCTATCCCTGGGACAGGGGGCAGTGAGCAGTTCTTC. Translating it yields CSAIPGTGGSEQFF. The chain combines TRBV20-1 with TRBJ2-1; 12 bases map to TRBD1. The CDR3 has 14 residues. Looked up from germline, CDR1 is DFQATT and CDR2 is SNEGSKA (reference sequence). The trim removed 4 bases at V and 9 bases at J, leaving 7 bases unmatched.

The chain is built from TRBV14 and TRBJ1-6; no reliable D call. Trimming took off 6 bases at V and 4 bases at J, with 10 bases between the two ends. Germline V gives CDR1 SGHDN, CDR2 FVKESK. The CDR3 has 14 residues. CDR3 nucleotide sequence: TGTGCCAGCAGGCCGGAGACATATAATTCACCCCTCCACTTT. Residues: CASRPETYNSPLHF.

This clonotype showed up many times. The gene calls are TRBV20-1 and TRBJ1-5, with 7 bases identical to TRBD1. Germline CDR1 DFQATT, CDR2 SNEGSKA (reference sequence). The CDR3 runs 13 residues. After removal of 6 bases from V and 5 bases from J, the junction contained 7 bases not matched to a gene. CDR3 residues: CSAATGRDQPQHF. CDR3 in DNA: TGCAGTGCCGCGACAGGGCGGGATCAGCCCCAGCATTTT.

V usage is TRBV3-1 and J usage is TRBJ2-5; no firm D call. Trimming cost V 1 base and J 5 bases, with 5 bases left between them. The CDR3 totals 12 residues. CDR1 is LGHDT and CDR2 is YNNKEL in the germline V gene (reference sequence). CDR3 DNA sequence: TGTGCCAGCAGCCAAGGTTTTGAGACCCAGTACTTC. This translates into CASSQGFETQYF.

This clonotype is medium-sized by share. This rearrangement joins TRBV4-1 to TRBJ2-7, with TRBD1 identical over 8 bases. CDR1 and CDR2 from the germline V gene are MGHRA and YSYEKL. V lost 3 bases and J lost 2; bases outside the gene matches: 6. This CDR3 comprises 15 residues. The chain's CDR3 is CASSQPGTGAYEQYF. CDR3 in DNA: TGCGCCAGCAGCCAGCCCGGGACAGGAGCCTACGAGCAGTACTTC.

In its sample, this clonotype ranks as medium-sized (0.01 to 0.1%). CDR3 nucleotide sequence: TGTGCCAGCTCACCACTCGGGCTAGGGAGCTATGGCTACACCTTC. Protein sequence: CASSPLGLGSYGYTF. This chain links TRBV18 with TRBJ1-2; D is unresolved. Germline-derived CDR1 and CDR2 are KGHSH and LQKENI. The CDR3 has 15 amino acids. V lost 1 base, J lost 4 bases, and 13 bases lay in between.

This clonotype has at least ten counts. The V and J genes are TRBV20-1 and TRBJ2-3, with TRBD2 matching 9 bases. V was clipped by 6 bases and J by 1 base; unmatched bases: 5. CDR1 and CDR2 (germline): DFQATT, SNEGSKA (reference sequence). The CDR3 runs to 14 residues. Here the CDR3 reads CSAERGVGTDTQYF. The CDR3 coding sequence is TGCAGTGCAGAGCGGGGGGTTGGCACAGATACGCAGTATTTT.

This sequence joins TRBV15 and TRBJ2-2; TRBD2 aligns across 14 bases. This CDR3 comprises 17 residues. Trimming cost V 1 base and J 7 bases; bases outside gene matches: 5. The germline V gene has CDR1 LNHNV and CDR2 YYDKDF (reference sequence). This CDR3 reads CATSRVGLAGVLGELFF. The CDR3, as DNA: TGTGCCACCAGCAGAGTGGGACTAGCGGGAGTACTCGGGGAGCTGTTTTTT.

The chain is built from TRBV20-1 and TRBJ2-1; D gene ambiguous. V lost 4 bases and J lost 3, with 7 bases in between. The CDR3 loop spans 12 amino acids. The germline CDR1 and CDR2 sequences are DFQATT and SNEGSKA (reference sequence). Written as DNA, the CDR3 is TGCAGTGCTACGGTGGACTACAATGAGCAGTTCTTC. It encodes CSATVDYNEQFF.

This clonotype was found many times. The genes are TRBV18 and TRBJ2-3; 8 bases align to TRBD1. Trimming removed 3 bases from V and 3 bases from J; junction bases left unmatched: 8. This CDR3 comprises 16 residues. The germline V gene encodes CDR1 KGHSH and CDR2 LQKENI. CDR3 DNA: TGTGCCAGCTCACCCCGGACAGGGTTATCAACAGATACGCAGTATTTT. Translation gives CASSPRTGLSTDTQYF.

The chain is built from TRBV6-1 and TRBJ2-2, with D unresolved. Germline CDR1 MNHNS, CDR2 SASEGT. The V end was cut by 6 bases, the J end by 0 bases, with 8 bases between. This CDR3 spans 14 amino acids. The CDR3 region is CASSSGTNTGELFF. CDR3 DNA: TGTGCCAGCAGCAGTGGGACGAACACCGGGGAGCTGTTTTTT.